This T cell receptor beta chain appears in the sequencing data of a study of read filtering for tumor transcriptome and immune sequencing. At the time of active disease, bone marrow was collected from every patient. The library was built from around 400 ng RNA with molecular barcoded adaptors for alpha/delta and beta/gamma chains. TCRdb analysed the reads with MiXCR anew, one entry per CDR3 protein. This table has some 120,000 distinct CDR3 sequences, 10% to 15% appearing once. Study-wide findings and caveats: Correlation between methods rose after single-read clonotypes were removed. The sorted CD138-negative fraction was a mixed bone marrow immune population, not purified T cells. Compared with RNA-seq, IR-seq gave much higher clonotype depth and reliability.

This clonotype was counted many times. The antigen is not known. CDR1 is GTSNPN, CDR2 SVGIG, per germline (reference sequence). The V end was cut by 0 bases, the J end by 7 bases, with 12 bases between. The CDR3 is 13 amino acids. Specimen: a population of CD138-negative cells sorted from bone marrow. The chain links TRBV30 to TRBJ1-1; a possible D gene is TRBD1 (6 bases). The sequence was obtained from a donor aged 40 or over with multiple myeloma. The CDR3 here is CAWSVRSGDEAFF. As DNA, the CDR3 is TGTGCCTGGAGTGTTCGGTCAGGGGATGAAGCTTTCTTT.